This T cell receptor (beta chain) was documented in a study of blood T cell repertoires in COVID-19. Looking at the study overall: Some COVID-19 samples were acute and others convalescent; all came from the United States, Italy and Spain. In each case, the material was cDNA or gDNA derived from T cells, B-cell-depleted T cells, or PBMCs.

Germline CDR1 reads WSHSY; CDR2 reads SAAADI. Trimming took 3 bases from V and 6 from J; bases not matched to a gene: 10. The CDR3 covers 17 residues. Only in-frame clones appear in the TCRdb table, and some are missing; sequencing was by immunoSEQ multiplex PCR. The sample has 200,000 to 250,000 clones; around 84% are singletons. Sequencing was done on a sample of peripheral blood. The sequence derives from a man between 60 and 75 years old with acute or convalescent COVID-19. The V and J genes are TRBV10-2 and TRBJ2-3; 12 bases agree with TRBD2. The CDR3 DNA follows: TGCGCCAGCAGTGATACTAGACTAGCGGGGGTCCCTGATACGCAGTATTTT. Protein sequence: CASSDTRLAGVPDTQYF.